This entry lists 2 T cell receptor beta chains sequenced from one sample in a study of vaccination and CD4 T cells after COVID-19. Oncomine TCR Beta short-read sequencing was applied to DNA from cultured CD4+ T cells. Each CDR3 protein is one row after TCRdb ran MiXCR on the PCR reads. The sample lists more than 15,000 distinct CDR3 sequences, around three quarters occurring once. Sample treatment: approximately 11-day PBMC culture with coronavirus spike peptide pools or control peptides (ViraFEST assay). The antigens for these receptors are not known. The sequenced material came from CD4+ T cells from blood, cultured in vitro. The receptors stem from a human donor who had recovered from COVID-19.

The chain employs TRBV7-6 and TRBJ2-2, with 10 bases aligning to TRBD1. The CDR3 has 17 residues. V was clipped by 4 bases and J by 5 bases; unmatched bases: 10. Germline lookup yields CDR1 SGHVS and CDR2 FNYEAQ. In DNA, the CDR3 is TGTGCCAGCAGCTCTTTATCGACAGGGGGCCGGACCGGGGAGCTGTTTTTT. Residues: CASSSLSTGGRTGELFF. Variable domain in full (rest from reference TRBV7-6 and TRBJ2-2): GAGVSQSPRYKVTKRGQDVALRCDPISGHVSLYWYRQALGQGPEFLTYFNYEAQQDKSGLPNDRFSAERPEGSISTLTIQRTEQRDSAMYRCASSSLSTGGRTGELFFGEGSRLTVL.

V usage is TRBV20-1 and J usage is TRBJ1-1; 8 bases map to TRBD1. V dropped 2 bases and J dropped 8; count of bases not matched to a gene: 13. The length of the CDR3 is 15 residues. Germline V lookup: CDR1 DFQATT, CDR2 SNEGSKA (reference sequence). CDR3 region: CSARPFNRGIAEAFF. CDR3 DNA sequence: TGCAGTGCTAGACCCTTCAACAGGGGGATAGCCGAAGCTTTCTTT.